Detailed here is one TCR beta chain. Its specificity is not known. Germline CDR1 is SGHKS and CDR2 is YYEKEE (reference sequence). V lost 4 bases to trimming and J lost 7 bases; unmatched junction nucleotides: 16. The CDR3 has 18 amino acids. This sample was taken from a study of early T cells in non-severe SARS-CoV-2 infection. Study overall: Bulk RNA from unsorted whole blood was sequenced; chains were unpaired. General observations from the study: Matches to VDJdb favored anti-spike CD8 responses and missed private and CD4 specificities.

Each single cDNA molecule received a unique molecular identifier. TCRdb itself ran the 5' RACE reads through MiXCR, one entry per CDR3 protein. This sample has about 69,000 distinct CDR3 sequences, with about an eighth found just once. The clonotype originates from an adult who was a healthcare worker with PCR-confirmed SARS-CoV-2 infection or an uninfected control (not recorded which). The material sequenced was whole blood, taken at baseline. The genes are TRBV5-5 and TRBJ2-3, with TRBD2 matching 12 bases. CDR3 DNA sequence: TGTGCCAGCAGCCTGCAAGTTGGGTTGACTAGCGGGAGAAATACGCAGTATTTT. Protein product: CASSLQVGLTSGRNTQYF.